Listed here are 7 T cell receptor beta chains from one sample, sequenced in a study of CD4+ T cells in melanoma. Libraries were prepared by immunoSEQ multiplex PCR; TCRdb keeps only in-frame clonotypes and omits some of them. The sample contains about 140,000 clones, around nine tenths of which appear only once. The receptors shown here come from a human donor with melanoma.

This chain joins TRBV5-6 and TRBJ1-1, with D possibly TRBD1 on 5 matching bases. The V gene lost 1 base and the J gene lost 4 bases, with 20 bases spanning the gap. The CDR3 sequence is 17 residues long. In germline, CDR1 is SGHDT, CDR2 YYEEEE. Here the CDR3 reads CASSLTGLMRVGTEAFF. The CDR3 DNA reads TGTGCCAGCAGCTTGACGGGGCTCATGCGGGTCGGCACTGAAGCTTTCTTT. Together with reference TRBV5-6 and TRBJ1-1, the CDR3 gives the full variable domain: DAGVTQSPTHLIKTRGQQVTLRCSPKSGHDTVSWYQQALGQGPQFIFQYYEEEERQRGNFPDRFSGHQFPNYSSELNVNALLLGDSALYLCASSLTGLMRVGTEAFFGQGTRLTVV.

The J gene is TRBJ2-2, the V gene TRBV6-6; TRBD2 agrees at 8 bases. Per germline, CDR1 MNHNY and CDR2 SVGAGI (reference sequence). The CDR3 extends over 16 amino acids. Unmatched junction bases numbered 9, after V lost 8 bases and J lost 1 base. CDR3 residues: CASRGGVQGNTGELFF. The CDR3 DNA sequence: TGTGCCAGCCGGGGGGGGGTACAGGGGAACACCGGGGAGCTGTTTTTT.

The chain combines TRBV19 with TRBJ2-4; D might be TRBD2 (6 bases). V lost 3 bases and J lost 2, with 11 bases in between. This CDR3 has 15 amino acids. Germline CDR1 and CDR2: LNHDA and SQIVND (reference sequence). The CDR3: CASSIGGTSKNIQYF. The CDR3 DNA is TGTGCCAGTAGTATCGGAGGGACCTCCAAAAACATTCAGTACTTC.

V gene TRBV9 combines with J gene TRBJ2-1, with D uncertain. Germline loops: CDR1 SGDLS, CDR2 YYNGEE. This CDR3 is 12 amino acids long. V dropped 4 bases and J dropped 8 bases, with 10 bases sitting between them. The CDR3 DNA is TGTGCCAGCAGCCGCGACCGGCATGAGCAGTTCTTC. It codes for CASSRDRHEQFF.

The chain recombines TRBV7-3 with TRBJ2-2, with a weak D call TRBD2 (6 bases). In germline, CDR1 is SGHTA, CDR2 FQGTGA. The V end lost 5 bases, the J end lost 4 bases, and 8 bases lay between the germline ends. CDR3 length: 13 amino acids. Here the CDR3 reads CASSGTPTGELFF. CDR3 nucleotide sequence: TGTGCCAGCAGCGGGACTCCCACCGGGGAGCTGTTTTTT.

J is TRBJ2-1 and V is TRBV11-1; tentatively, D is TRBD1 (6 bases). Germline V CDR1 and CDR2: SGHAT, FQDESV (reference sequence). Trimming left V 5 bases short and J 5 bases short, with 19 bases between. CDR3 size: 16 residues. CDR3 protein: CASSPSTGPRDNEQFF. Written as DNA, the CDR3 is TGTGCCAGCAGCCCGAGTACAGGGCCCAGGGACAATGAGCAGTTCTTC.

This sequence joins TRBV2 and TRBJ2-5, with D possibly TRBD2 on 7 matching bases. Trimming removed 5 bases at V and 2 bases at J, with 15 bases between. The CDR3 loop spans 15 amino acids. CDR1 SNHLY and CDR2 FYNNEI come from the germline V gene. As DNA, the CDR3 is TGTGCCAGCAGTTTCGGGGGGCCGGGTCAAGAGACCCAGTACTTC. Translated: CASSFGGPGQETQYF.